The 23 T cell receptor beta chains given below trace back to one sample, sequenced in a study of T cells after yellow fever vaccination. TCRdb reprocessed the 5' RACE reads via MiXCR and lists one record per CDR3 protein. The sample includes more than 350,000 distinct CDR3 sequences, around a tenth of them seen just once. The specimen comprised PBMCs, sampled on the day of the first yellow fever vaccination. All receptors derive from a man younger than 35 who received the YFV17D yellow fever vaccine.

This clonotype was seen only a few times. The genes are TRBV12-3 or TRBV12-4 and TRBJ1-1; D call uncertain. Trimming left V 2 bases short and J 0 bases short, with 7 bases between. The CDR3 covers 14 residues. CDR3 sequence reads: CASSLSNLNTEAFF. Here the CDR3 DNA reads TGTGCCAGCAGTTTATCGAATTTGAACACTGAAGCTTTCTTT.

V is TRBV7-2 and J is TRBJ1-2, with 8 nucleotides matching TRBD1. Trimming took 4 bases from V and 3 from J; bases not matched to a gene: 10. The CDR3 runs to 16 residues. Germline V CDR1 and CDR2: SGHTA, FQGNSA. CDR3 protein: CASSSGQGDWHYGYTF. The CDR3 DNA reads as TGTGCCAGCAGCTCCGGACAGGGCGACTGGCACTATGGCTACACCTTC.

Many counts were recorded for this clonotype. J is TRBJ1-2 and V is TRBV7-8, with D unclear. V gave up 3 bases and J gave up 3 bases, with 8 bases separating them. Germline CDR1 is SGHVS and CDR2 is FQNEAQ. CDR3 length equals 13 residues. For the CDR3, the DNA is TGTGCCAGCAGCTTGGGTACCGACTATGGCTACACCTTC. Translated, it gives CASSLGTDYGYTF.

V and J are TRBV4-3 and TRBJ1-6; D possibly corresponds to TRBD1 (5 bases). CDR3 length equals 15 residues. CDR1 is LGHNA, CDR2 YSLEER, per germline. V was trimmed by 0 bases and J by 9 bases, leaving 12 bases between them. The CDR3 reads CASSQEPTRASPLHF. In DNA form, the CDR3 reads TGCGCCAGCAGCCAAGAACCCACCAGGGCTTCACCCCTCCACTTT.

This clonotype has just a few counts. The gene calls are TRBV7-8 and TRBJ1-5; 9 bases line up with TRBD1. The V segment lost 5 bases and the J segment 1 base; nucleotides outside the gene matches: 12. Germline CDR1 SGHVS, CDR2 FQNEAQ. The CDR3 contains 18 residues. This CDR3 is CASSTRTGAPGSNQPQHF. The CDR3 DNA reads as TGTGCCAGCAGCACTCGGACAGGGGCGCCGGGAAGCAATCAGCCCCAGCATTTT.

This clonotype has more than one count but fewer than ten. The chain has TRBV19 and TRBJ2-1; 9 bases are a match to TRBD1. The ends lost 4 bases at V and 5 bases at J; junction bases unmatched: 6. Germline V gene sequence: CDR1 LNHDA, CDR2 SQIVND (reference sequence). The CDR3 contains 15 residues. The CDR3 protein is CASSNTGGVHNEQFF. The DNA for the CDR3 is TGTGCCAGTAGTAACACAGGGGGCGTTCACAATGAGCAGTTCTTC. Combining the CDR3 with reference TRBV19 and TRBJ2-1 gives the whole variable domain DGGITQSPKYLFRKEGQNVTLSCEQNLNHDAMYWYRQDPGQGLRLIYYSQIVNDFQKGDIAEGYSVSREKKESFPLTVTSAQKNPTAFYLCASSNTGGVHNEQFFGPGTRLTVL.

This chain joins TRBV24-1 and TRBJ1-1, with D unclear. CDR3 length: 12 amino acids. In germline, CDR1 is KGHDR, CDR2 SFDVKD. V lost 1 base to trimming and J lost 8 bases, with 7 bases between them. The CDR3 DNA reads TGTGCCACCAGTGATTTCCGGGGAGAAGCTTTCTTT. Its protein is CATSDFRGEAFF.

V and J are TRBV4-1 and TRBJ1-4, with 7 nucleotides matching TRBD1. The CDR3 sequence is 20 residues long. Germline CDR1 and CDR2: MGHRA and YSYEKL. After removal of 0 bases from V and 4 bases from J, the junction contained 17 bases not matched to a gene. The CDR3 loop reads CASSQDPPPSRGRLNEKLFF. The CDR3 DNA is TGCGCCAGCAGCCAAGACCCCCCACCGTCGAGGGGGCGACTTAATGAAAAACTGTTTTTT.

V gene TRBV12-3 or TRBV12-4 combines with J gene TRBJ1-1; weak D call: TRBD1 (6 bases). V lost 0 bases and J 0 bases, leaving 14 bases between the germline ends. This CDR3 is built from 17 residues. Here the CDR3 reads CASSLAVWRDMNTEAFF. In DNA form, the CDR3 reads TGTGCCAGCAGTTTAGCAGTTTGGAGGGACATGAACACTGAAGCTTTCTTT.

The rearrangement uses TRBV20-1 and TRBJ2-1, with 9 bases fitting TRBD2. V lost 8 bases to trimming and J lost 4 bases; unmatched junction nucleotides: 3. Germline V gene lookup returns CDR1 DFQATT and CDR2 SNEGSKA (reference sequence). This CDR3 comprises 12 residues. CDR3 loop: CSILAGYNEQFF. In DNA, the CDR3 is TGCAGTATTCTAGCGGGGTACAATGAGCAGTTCTTC.

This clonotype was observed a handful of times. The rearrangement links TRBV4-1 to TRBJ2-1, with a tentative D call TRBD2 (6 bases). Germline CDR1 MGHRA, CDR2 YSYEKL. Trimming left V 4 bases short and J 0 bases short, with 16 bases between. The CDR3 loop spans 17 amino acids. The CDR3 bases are TGCGCCAGCAGCCCGTATCGGAGGGGTAACTCCTACAATGAGCAGTTCTTC. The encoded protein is CASSPYRRGNSYNEQFF.

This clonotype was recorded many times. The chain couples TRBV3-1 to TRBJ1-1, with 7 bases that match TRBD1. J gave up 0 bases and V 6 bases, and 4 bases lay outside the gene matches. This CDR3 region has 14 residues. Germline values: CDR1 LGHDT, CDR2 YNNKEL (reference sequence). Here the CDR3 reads CASSKGTVNTEAFF. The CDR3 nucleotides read TGTGCCAGCAGTAAAGGGACAGTGAACACTGAAGCTTTCTTT. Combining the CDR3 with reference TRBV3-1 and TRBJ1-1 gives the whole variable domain DTAVSQTPKYLVTQMGNDKSIKCEQNLGHDTMYWYKQDSKKFLKIMFSYNNKELIINETVPNRFSPKSPDKAHLNLHINSLELGDSAVYFCASSKGTVNTEAFFGQGTRLTVV.

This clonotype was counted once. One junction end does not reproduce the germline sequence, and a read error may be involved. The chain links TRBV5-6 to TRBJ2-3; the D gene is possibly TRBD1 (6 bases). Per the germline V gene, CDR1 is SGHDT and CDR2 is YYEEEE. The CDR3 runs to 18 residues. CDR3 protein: CAISLVPAGEFFTDTQYF. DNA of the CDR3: TGTGCCATCAGCCTCGTACCTGCAGGGGAATTTTTTACAGATACGCAGTATTTT. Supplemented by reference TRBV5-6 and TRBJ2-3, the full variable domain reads DAGVTQSPTHLIKTRGQQVTLRCSPKSGHDTVSWYQQALGQGPQFIFQYYEEEERQRGNFPDRFSGHQFPNYSSELNVNALLLGDSALYLCAISLVPAGEFFTDTQYFGPGTRLTVL.

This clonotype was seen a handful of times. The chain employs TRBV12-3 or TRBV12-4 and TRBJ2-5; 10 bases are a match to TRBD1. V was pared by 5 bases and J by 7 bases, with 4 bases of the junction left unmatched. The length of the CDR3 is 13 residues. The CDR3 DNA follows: TGTGCCAGCAGTCCCGGACAGGGGGGGACCCAGTACTTC. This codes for CASSPGQGGTQYF.

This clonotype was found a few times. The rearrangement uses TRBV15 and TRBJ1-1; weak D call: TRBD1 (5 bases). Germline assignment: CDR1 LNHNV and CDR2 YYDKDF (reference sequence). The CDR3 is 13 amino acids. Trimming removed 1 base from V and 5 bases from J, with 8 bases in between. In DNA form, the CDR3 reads TGTGCCACCAGCAGAGTGGGGGTGACTGAAGCTTTCTTT. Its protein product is CATSRVGVTEAFF.

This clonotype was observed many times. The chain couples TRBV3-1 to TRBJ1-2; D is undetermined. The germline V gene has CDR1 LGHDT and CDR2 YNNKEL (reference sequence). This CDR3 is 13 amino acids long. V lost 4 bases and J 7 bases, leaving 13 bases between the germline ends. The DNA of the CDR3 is TGTGCCAGCAGCCCCCAAGGGATCCGTGGCTACACCTTC. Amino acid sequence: CASSPQGIRGYTF. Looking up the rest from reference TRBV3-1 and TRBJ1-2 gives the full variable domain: DTAVSQTPKYLVTQMGNDKSIKCEQNLGHDTMYWYKQDSKKFLKIMFSYNNKELIINETVPNRFSPKSPDKAHLNLHINSLELGDSAVYFCASSPQGIRGYTFGSGTRLTVV.

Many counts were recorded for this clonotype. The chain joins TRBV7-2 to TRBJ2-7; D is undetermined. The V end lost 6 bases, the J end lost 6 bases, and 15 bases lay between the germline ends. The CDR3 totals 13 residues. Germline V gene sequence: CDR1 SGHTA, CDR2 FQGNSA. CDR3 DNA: TGTGCCAGCAGTGAAGGCCCCCTTTCCGAGCAGTACGTC. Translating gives CASSEGPLSEQYV.

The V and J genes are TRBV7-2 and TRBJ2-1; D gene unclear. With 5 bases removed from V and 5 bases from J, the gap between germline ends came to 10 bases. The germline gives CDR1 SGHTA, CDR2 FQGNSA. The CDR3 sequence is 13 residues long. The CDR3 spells CASSRWENNEQFF. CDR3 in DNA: TGTGCCAGCAGCCGGTGGGAAAACAATGAGCAGTTCTTC.

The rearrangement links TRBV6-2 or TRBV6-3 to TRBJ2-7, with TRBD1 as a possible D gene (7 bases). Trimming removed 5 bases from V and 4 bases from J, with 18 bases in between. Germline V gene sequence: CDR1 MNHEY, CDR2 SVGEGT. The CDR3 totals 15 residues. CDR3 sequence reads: CASSPYAGQMYEQYV. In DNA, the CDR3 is TGTGCCAGCAGTCCCTACGCGGGACAGATGTACGAGCAGTACGTC.

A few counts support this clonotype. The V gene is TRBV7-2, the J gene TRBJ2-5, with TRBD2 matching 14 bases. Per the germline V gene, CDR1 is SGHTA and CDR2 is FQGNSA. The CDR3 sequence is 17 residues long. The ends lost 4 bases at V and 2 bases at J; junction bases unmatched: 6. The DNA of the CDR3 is TGTGCCAGCAGCTATCGGACTAGCGGGGGGACACAAGAGACCCAGTACTTC. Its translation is CASSYRTSGGTQETQYF.

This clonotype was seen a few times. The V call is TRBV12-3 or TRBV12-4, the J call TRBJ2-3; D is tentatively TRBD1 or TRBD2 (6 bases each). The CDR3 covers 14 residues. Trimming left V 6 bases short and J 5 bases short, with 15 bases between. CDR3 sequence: CASRDTGAQDTQYF. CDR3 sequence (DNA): TGTGCCAGCAGAGATACGGGGGCACAAGATACGCAGTATTTT.

CDR3 sequence reads: CASKRAGWTEAFF. The CDR3 DNA is TGTGCCAGCAAGCGGGCAGGATGGACTGAAGCTTTCTTT. J is TRBJ1-1 and V is TRBV27; D gene unclear. The ends were cut back, 7 bases at V and 5 bases at J, with 14 bases in the middle. The CDR3 totals 13 residues. The germline V gene has CDR1 MNHEY and CDR2 SMNVEV (reference sequence).

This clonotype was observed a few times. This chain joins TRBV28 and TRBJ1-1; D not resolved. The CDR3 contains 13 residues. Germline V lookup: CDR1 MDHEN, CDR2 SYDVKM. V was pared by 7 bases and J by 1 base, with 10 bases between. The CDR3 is CASTRPPNTEAFF. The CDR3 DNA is TGTGCCAGCACCCGGCCACCGAACACTGAAGCTTTCTTT.